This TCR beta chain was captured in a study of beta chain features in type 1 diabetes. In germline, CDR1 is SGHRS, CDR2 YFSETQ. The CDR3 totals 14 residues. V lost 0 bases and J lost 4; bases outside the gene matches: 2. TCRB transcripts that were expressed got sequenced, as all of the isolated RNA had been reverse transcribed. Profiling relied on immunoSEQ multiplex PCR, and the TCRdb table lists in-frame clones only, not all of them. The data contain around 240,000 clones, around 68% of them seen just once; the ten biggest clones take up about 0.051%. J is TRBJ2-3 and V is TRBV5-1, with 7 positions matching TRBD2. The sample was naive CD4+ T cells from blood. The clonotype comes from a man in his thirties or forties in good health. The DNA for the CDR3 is TGCGCCAGCAGCTTGGGACTAGCATCAGATACGCAGTATTTT. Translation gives CASSLGLASDTQYF.